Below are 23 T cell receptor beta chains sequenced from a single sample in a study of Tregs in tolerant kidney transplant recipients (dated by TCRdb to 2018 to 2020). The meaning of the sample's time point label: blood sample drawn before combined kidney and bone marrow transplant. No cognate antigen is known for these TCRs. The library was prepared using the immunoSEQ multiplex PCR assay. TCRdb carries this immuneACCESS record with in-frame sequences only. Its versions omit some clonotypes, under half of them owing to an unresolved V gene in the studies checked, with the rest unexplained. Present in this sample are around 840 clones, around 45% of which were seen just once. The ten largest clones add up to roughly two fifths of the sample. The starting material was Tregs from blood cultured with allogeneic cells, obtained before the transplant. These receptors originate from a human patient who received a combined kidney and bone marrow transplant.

DNA of the CDR3: TGCACCAGCAGGAACATACGTTTGTGCACAAGTCGGGCCAACGTCCTGACTTTC. Its protein product is CTSRNIRLCTSRANVLTF. V gene TRBV1 combines with J gene TRBJ2-6; TRBD1, the D gene given by the table, was not confirmed from the DNA. TRBV1 is recorded as a pseudogene. The length of the CDR3 is 18 residues.

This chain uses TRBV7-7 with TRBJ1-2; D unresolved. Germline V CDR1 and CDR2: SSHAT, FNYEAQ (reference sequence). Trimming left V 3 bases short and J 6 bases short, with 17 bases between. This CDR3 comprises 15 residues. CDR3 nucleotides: TGTGCCAGCAGCTTGATATCGAGGCGCCGAGATGGCTACACCTTC. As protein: CASSLISRRRDGYTF.

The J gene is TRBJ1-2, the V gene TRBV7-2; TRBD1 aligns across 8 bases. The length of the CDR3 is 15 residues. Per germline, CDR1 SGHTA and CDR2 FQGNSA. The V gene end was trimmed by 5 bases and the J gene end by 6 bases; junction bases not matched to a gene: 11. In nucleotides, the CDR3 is TGTGCCAGCAGCCCCAGACAGGGGAGGAGCGATGGCTACACCTTC. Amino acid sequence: CASSPRQGRSDGYTF.

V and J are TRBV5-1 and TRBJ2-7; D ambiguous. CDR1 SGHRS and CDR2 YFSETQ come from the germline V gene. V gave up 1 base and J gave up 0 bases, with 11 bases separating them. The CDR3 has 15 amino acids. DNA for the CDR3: TGCGCCAGCAGCTTGTTAGGACCTATCTCCTACGAGCAGTACTTC. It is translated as CASSLLGPISYEQYF.

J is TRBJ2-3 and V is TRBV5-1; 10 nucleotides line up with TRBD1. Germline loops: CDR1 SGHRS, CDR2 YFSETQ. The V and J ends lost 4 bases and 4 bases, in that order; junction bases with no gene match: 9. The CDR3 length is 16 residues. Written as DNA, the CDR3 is TGCGCCAGCAGCAAAGACAGGGGGCGTCGGGCAGATACGCAGTATTTT. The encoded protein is CASSKDRGRRADTQYF. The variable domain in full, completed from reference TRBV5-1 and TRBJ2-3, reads KAGVTQTPRYLIKTRGQQVTLSCSPISGHRSVSWYQQTPGQGLQFLFEYFSETQRNKGNFPGRFSGRQFSNSRSEMNVSTLELGDSALYLCASSKDRGRRADTQYFGPGTRLTVL.

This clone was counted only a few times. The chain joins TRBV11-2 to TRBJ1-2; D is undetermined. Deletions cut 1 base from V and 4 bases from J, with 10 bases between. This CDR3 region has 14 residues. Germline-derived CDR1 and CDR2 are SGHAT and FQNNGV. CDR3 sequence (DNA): TGTGCCAGCAGCTTAGCGGAGGTTTTCTATGGCTACACCTTC. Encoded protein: CASSLAEVFYGYTF.

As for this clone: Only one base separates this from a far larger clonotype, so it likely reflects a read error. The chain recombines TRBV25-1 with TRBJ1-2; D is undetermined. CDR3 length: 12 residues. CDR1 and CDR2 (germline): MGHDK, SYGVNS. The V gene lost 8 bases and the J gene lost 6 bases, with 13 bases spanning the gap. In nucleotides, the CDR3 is TGTGCCAGCTGTGTAGGGCTCCATGGCTACACCTTC. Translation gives CASCVGLHGYTF.

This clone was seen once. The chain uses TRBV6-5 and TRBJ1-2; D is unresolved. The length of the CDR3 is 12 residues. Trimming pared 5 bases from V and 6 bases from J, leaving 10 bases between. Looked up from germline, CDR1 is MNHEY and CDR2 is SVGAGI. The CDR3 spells CASSVGLHGYTF. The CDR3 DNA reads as TGTGCCAGCAGTGTAGGGCTCCATGGCTACACCTTC.

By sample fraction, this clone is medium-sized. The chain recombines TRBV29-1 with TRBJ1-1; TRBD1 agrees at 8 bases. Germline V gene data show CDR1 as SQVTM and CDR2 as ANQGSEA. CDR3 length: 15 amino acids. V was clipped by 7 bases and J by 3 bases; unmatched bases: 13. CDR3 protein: CSASGSRGLDTEAFF. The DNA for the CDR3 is TGCAGCGCCTCAGGTAGCAGGGGGCTGGACACTGAAGCTTTCTTT.

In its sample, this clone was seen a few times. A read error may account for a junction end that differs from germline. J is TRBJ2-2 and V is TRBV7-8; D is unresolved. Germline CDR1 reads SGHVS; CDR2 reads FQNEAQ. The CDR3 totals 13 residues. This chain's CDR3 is CASSLVISGELFF. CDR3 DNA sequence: TGTGCCAGCAGTTTAGTTATTTCCGGGGAGCTGTTTTTT.

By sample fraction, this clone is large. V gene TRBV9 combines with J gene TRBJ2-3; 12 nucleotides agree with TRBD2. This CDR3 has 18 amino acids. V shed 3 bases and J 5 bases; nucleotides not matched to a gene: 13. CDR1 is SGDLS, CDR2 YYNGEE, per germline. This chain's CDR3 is CASSAWGLAGFLEDTQYF. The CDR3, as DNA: TGTGCCAGCAGCGCATGGGGACTAGCGGGCTTTCTTGAAGATACGCAGTATTTT.

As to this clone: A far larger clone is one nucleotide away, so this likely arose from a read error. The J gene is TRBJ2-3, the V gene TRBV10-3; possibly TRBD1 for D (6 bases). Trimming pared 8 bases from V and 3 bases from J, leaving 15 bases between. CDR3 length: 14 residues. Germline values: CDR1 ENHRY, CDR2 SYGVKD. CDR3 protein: CAIVDRRRTDTQYF. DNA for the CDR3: TGTGCCATCGTAGACAGGAGGAGGACAGATACGCAGTATTTT.

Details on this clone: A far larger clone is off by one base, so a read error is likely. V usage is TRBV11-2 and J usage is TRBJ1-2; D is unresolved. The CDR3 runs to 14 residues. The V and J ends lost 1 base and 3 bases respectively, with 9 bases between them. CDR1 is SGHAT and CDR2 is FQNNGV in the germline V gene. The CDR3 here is CASSLAGFYYGYTF. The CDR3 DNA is TGTGCCAGCAGCTTAGCGGGGTTTTACTATGGCTACACCTTC.

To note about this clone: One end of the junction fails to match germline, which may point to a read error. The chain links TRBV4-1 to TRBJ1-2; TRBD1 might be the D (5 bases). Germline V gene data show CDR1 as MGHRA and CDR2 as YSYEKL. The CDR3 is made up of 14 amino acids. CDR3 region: CASSLAGVYYGYTF. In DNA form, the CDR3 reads TGTGCCAGCAGCTTAGCGGGGGTTTACTATGGCTACACCTTC.

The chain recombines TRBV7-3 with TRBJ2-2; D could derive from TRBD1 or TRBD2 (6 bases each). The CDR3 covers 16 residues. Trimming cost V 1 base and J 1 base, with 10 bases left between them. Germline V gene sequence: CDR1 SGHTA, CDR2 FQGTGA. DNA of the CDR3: TGTGCCAGCAGCTTAAACGGGGGCGGGAACACCGGGGAGCTGTTTTTT. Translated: CASSLNGGGNTGELFF.

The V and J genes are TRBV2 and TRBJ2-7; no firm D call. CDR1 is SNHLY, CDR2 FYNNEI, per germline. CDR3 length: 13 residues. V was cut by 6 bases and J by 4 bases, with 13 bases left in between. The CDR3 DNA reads TGTGCCAGCAGGGTCGGCATTAATTACGAGCAGTACTTC. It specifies CASRVGINYEQYF.

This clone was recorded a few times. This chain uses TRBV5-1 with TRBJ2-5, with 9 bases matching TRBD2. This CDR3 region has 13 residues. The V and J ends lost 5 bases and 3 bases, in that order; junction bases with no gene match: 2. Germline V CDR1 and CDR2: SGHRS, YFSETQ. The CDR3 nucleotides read TGCGCCAGCAGGTTAGCGGGAGAAGAGACCCAGTACTTC. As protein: CASRLAGEETQYF.

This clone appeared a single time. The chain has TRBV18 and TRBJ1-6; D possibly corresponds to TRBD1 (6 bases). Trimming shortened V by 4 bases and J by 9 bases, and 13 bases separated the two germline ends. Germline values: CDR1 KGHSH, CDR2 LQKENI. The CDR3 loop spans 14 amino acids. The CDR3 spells CASSLAQGTSPLHF. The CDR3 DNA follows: TGTGCCAGCTCACTCGCACAGGGTACTTCACCCCTCCACTTT.

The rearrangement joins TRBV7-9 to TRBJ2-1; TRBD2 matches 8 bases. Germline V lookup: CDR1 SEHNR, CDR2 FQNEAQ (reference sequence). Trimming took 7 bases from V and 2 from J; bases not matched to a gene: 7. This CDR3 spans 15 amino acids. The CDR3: CASTLLGGAYNEQFF. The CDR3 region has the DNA TGTGCCAGCACTCTACTCGGGGGGGCCTACAATGAGCAGTTCTTC.

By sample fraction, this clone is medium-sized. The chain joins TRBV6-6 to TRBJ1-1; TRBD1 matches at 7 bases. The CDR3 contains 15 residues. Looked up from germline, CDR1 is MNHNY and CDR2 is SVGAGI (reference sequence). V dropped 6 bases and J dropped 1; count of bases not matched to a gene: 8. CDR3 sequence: CASSPTDRENTEAFF. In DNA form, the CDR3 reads TGTGCCAGCAGCCCGACCGACAGGGAGAACACTGAAGCTTTCTTT.

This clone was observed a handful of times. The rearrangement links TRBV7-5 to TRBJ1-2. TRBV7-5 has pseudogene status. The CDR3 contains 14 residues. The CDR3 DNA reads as TGTGCCAGCAGCCTTTCCAGTGGACCCTATGGCTACACCTTC. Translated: CASSLSSGPYGYTF.

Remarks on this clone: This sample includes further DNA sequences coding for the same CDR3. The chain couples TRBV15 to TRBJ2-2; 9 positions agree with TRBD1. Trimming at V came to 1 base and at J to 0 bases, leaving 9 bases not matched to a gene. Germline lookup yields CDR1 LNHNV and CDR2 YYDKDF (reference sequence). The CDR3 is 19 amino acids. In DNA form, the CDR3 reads TGTGCCACCAGCAGAGTGCGCGGAGGGACAGGGACGAACACCGGGGAGCTGTTTTTT. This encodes CATSRVRGGTGTNTGELFF.

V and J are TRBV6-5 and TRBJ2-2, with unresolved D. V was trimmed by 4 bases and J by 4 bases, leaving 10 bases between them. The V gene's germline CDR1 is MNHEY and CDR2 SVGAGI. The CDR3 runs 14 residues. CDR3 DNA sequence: TGTGCCAGCAGTTTATACCCTGGCACCGGGGAGCTGTTTTTT. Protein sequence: CASSLYPGTGELFF.